The T cell receptor (beta chain) under discussion was sequenced for a study of blood T cell repertoires in COVID-19 (TCRdb year 2020). For context, the study as a whole: The collaborator samples originated in the United States, Italy and Spain and spanned the acute and convalescent phases of COVID-19. The material from the prospective study consisted of cDNA or gDNA derived from T cells, B-cell-depleted T cells, or PBMCs. The samples were drawn from two sources: the first 160 participants of the ongoing ImmuneRACE study, and fewer than 1,500 subjects contributed by 6 global collaborators. The repertoires were released in a freely available public database meant as a resource for research on the immune response to SARS-CoV-2. A de-identified subject ID, COVID-19 status, age in years and sex were almost always included in the sample metadata. Where HLA class I and class II types were available, the types were taken from metadata supplied by the sample provider, not from assay-based typing. The dataset comprised deeply sampled blood TCRbeta repertoires from subjects exposed to, actively infected with, or recovered from COVID-19.

On the study overall, not on this receptor specifically: The quantity of clinical and demographic metadata differed by source and by participant and was supplied without curation.

The table lists this clone with a count of one. Its antigen has not been determined. No base quality values were provided; no much bigger clone lies one nucleotide off. The collaborating institutions used their own protocols to collect whole blood in K2EDTA tubes. For TCRbeta analysis, collaborators shipped samples as frozen whole blood, isolated PBMCs, or DNA extracted from either of those sample types. Deletion took 6 bases off V and 14 bases off J, with a span of 14 bases between the germline ends. The CDR3 runs 11 residues from the cysteine to the phenylalanine. Kept here is only the CDR3 DNA, which spans 33 bases and is read in frame from base 1. Sequences MDHEN (CDR1) and SYDVKM (CDR2) are obtained from the germline V gene. The immunoSEQ Assay, a bias-controlled multiplex PCR, was used to amplify TCRbeta CDR3 regions from genomic DNA. The study's processing was this. Nucleated cell counts per sample were estimated from amplification of reference gene primers within the assay. Sequence reads were collapsed and filtered to measure the absolute abundance of every unique TCRbeta CDR3 rearrangement. For each sample, productive Simpson clonality was calculated by taking the square root of Simpson's diversity index across productive rearrangements. The table was pulled from immuneACCESS by TCRdb, which kept in-frame rearrangements only. Such tables lose some clones; where checked, under half of the loss comes from unresolved V genes, and the rest has no known cause. D and trimming were read from the DNA, whereas the V and J calls and clone size are those reported in that table. This sample is represented by more than 140,000 clones; around 88% of them were singletons. The ten largest account for about 1.5% of the sample.

The sequence derives from a woman aged 60-75 years with acute or convalescent COVID-19. The sequenced material came from peripheral blood. The chain couples TRBV28 to TRBJ1-3, with the D gene not clear enough to name. The nucleotide sequence reads TGTGCCAGCAGCCCCGGTTCGATCCTATATTTT. It codes for CASSPGSILYF.